Only a few counts were recorded for the clone carrying this TCR beta chain. This sample stems from a study of T cells in Graves' hyperthyroidism and ophthalmopathy. The investigators amplified TCR beta CDR3 regions from RNA transcripts. The HTBI primer set was used in a first-round RT-PCR of the TCR CDR3. TCRdb passed the multiplex PCR reads through MiXCR, listing each CDR3 protein once. The data contain around 350,000 distinct CDR3 sequences, 25% of them singletons. The hyperthyroidism patients had all been newly diagnosed, and their disease duration was under 2 months. Their ages ranged from 18 to 65 years. Patients showing uncontrolled infection, other autoimmune disease, pregnancy or lactation were ineligible. This TCR was sampled from a man aged 50 to 59 with Graves' hyperthyroidism. Sample: blood.

The CDR3 loop is CASRRGAYTNNEKLFF. The DNA for the CDR3 is TGTGCCAGCAGACGGGGGGCATATACTAACAATGAAAAACTGTTTTTT. V is TRBV5-8 and J is TRBJ1-4, with D possibly TRBD1 on 6 matching bases. This CDR3 contains 16 residues. V was pared by 5 bases and J by 5 bases, with 19 bases between. Per germline, CDR1 SGHTS and CDR2 YDEGEE.